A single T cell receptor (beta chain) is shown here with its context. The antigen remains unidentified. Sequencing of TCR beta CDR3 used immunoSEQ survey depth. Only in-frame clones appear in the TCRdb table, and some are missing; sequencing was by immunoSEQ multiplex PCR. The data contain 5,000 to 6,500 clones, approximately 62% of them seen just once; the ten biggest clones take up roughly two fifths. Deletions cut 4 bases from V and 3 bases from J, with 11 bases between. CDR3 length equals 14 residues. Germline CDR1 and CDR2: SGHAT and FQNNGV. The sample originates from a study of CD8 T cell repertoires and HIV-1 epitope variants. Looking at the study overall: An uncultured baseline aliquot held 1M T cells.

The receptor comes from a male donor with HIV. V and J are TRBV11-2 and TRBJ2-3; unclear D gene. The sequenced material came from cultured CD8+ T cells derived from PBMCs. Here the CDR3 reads CASSSVLATDTQYF. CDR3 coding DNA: TGTGCCAGCAGCTCCGTACTGGCGACAGATACGCAGTATTTT.